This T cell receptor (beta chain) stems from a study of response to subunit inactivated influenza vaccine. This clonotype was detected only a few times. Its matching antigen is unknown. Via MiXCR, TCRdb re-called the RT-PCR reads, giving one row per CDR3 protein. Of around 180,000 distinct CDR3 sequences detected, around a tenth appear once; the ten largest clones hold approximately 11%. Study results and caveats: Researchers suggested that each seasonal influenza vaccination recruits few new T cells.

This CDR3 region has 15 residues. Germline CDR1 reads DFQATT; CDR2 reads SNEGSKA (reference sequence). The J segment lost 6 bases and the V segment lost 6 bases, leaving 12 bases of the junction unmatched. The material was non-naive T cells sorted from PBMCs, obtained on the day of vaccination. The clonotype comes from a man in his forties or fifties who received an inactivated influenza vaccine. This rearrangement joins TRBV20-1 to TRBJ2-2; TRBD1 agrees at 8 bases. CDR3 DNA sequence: TGCAGTGCCCTGGCCGGGCAGGGGGCTGCCGGGGAGCTGTTTTTT. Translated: CSALAGQGAAGELFF.